The next 27 T cell receptor beta chains were all read from a single sample in a study of glioma-infiltrating T cells. Amplification of TCR alpha and beta CDR3 regions from RNA used iRepertoire nested multiplex PCR. A single record per CDR3 protein comes from TCRdb applying MiXCR to the multiplex PCR reads. The table lists 300,000 to 450,000 distinct CDR3 sequences, 41% of them singletons. The material sequenced was glioma tissue, nonneoplastic brain tissue, or PBMCs (not recorded which). The receptors come from a human donor with low-grade glioma or glioblastoma, undergoing nonglioma brain surgery, or in good health (not recorded which).

This chain connects TRBV7-9 to TRBJ1-2, with TRBD1 matching 11 bases. This CDR3 contains 15 residues. V trimming: 2 bases; J trimming: 6 bases; junction bases outside the gene matches: 5. CDR1 SEHNR and CDR2 FQNEAQ come from the germline V gene (reference sequence). DNA for the CDR3: TGTGCCAGCAGCTTAAGAGGACAGGGGGCGGATGGCTACACCTTC. This gives the protein CASSLRGQGADGYTF.

The table lists this clonotype with a few counts. The rearrangement joins TRBV20-1 to TRBJ2-3, with D tentatively TRBD1 or TRBD2 (5 bases each). This CDR3 comprises 16 residues. Germline CDR1 and CDR2: DFQATT and SNEGSKA (reference sequence). V was clipped by 0 bases and J by 4 bases, with 17 bases between them. CDR3 bases: TGCAGTGCTAGAGATCGGGGCTATATCGAGGCAGATACGCAGTATTTT. Translation: CSARDRGYIEADTQYF.

A few counts support this clonotype. This chain links TRBV5-1 with TRBJ2-1; 10 nucleotides align to TRBD2. The CDR3 length is 16 residues. Germline CDR1 reads SGHRS; CDR2 reads YFSETQ. V shed 4 bases and J 8 bases; nucleotides not matched to a gene: 12. The CDR3 sequence: CASSEGRLAGVDEQFF. DNA for the CDR3: TGCGCCAGCAGCGAGGGTCGGCTAGCGGGAGTCGATGAGCAGTTCTTC.

This clonotype was counted many times. The J gene is TRBJ2-7, the V gene TRBV4-2; D gene ambiguous. Trimming removed 0 bases from V and 3 bases from J, with 15 bases in between. The CDR3 has 16 amino acids. Germline loops: CDR1 LGHNA, CDR2 YNFKEQ. CDR3 loop: CASSQDLGYSHYEQYF. The CDR3 DNA sequence: TGTGCCAGCAGCCAAGATTTAGGATATTCTCACTACGAGCAGTACTTC.

This chain joins TRBV6-2 or TRBV6-3 and TRBJ2-5; TRBD2 aligns across 10 bases. Germline CDR1 reads MNHEY; CDR2 reads SVGEGT. V trimming: 7 bases; J trimming: 4 bases; junction bases outside the gene matches: 6. The CDR3 consists of 14 residues. The CDR3 DNA reads as TGTGCCAGCAAGACGGGACTAGCGATAGAGACCCAGTACTTC. Protein sequence: CASKTGLAIETQYF.

This clonotype was counted at least ten times. The gene calls are TRBV20-1 and TRBJ2-1, with TRBD1 matching over 7 bases. The trim removed 6 bases at V and 4 bases at J, leaving 6 bases unmatched. The CDR3 sequence is 13 residues long. Germline V CDR1 and CDR2: DFQATT, SNEGSKA (reference sequence). For the CDR3, the DNA is TGCAGTGCCACTCTGGACAGGTACAATGAGCAGTTCTTC. Amino acids: CSATLDRYNEQFF.

About this clonotype itself: A much larger clone differs from this one at a single base, so this may be a read error. The rearrangement links TRBV6-2 or TRBV6-3 to TRBJ2-3; D call uncertain. Germline V gene lookup returns CDR1 MNHEY and CDR2 SVGEGT. Trimming stripped 11 bases from V and 2 bases from J, with 17 bases between. The CDR3 sequence is 14 residues long. The CDR3 here is CASTAQPTTDTQYF. CDR3 DNA: TGTGCCTCAACGGCGCAGCCTACCACAGATACGCAGTATTTT.

Comment on this clonotype: A much bigger clone sits one base away, suggesting this may be a read error. The chain is built from TRBV6-5 and TRBJ2-6, with D tentatively TRBD1 (5 bases). CDR3 size: 14 residues. Looked up from germline, CDR1 is MNHEY and CDR2 is SVGAGI. The CDR3 is CASSLSSGANVPTF. For the CDR3, the DNA is TGTGCCAGCAGCTTAAGCTCTGGGGCCAACGTCCCGACTTTC.

Remarks on this clonotype: This may stem from a read error, because a much larger clone lies one nucleotide away. As the CDR3 is not closed by the conserved phenylalanine or tryptophan, this likely results from a read error. The V call is TRBV6-5, the J call TRBJ1-1; D is unclear. This CDR3 comprises 13 residues. Germline V gene sequence: CDR1 MNHEY, CDR2 SVGAGI. V dropped 6 bases and J dropped 0 bases, with 8 bases sitting between them. CDR3 nucleotide sequence: TGTGCCAGCAGGAAATTTTTGAACACTGAAGCTTTCCTT. This gives the protein CASRKFLNTEAFL.

Only a few counts were recorded for this clonotype. This chain joins TRBV10-3 and TRBJ1-4; possibly TRBD1 for D (5 bases). Trimming removed 0 bases at V and 5 bases at J, with 10 bases between. There are 15 residues in the CDR3. CDR1 is ENHRY and CDR2 is SYGVKD in the germline V gene. In nucleotides, the CDR3 is TGTGCCATCAGTGAGTCGCGGAGGGGCAATGAAAAACTGTTTTTT. It codes for CAISESRRGNEKLFF.

The chain employs TRBV20-1 and TRBJ2-3; 9 bases match TRBD1. The CDR3 runs 14 residues. Germline CDR1 DFQATT, CDR2 SNEGSKA (reference sequence). Trimming took 6 bases from V and 2 from J; bases not matched to a gene: 6. The CDR3 nucleotides read TGCAGTGCGGGTGGGGACAGGGACACAGATACGCAGTATTTT. It codes for CSAGGDRDTDTQYF.

This clonotype was recorded at least ten times. The chain joins TRBV6-1 to TRBJ2-3, with 10 nucleotides matching TRBD1. The germline gives CDR1 MNHNS, CDR2 SASEGT. The CDR3 totals 13 residues. V lost 6 bases to trimming and J lost 8 bases; unmatched junction nucleotides: 5. The chain's CDR3 is CASSWDRGGTQYF. The CDR3 DNA sequence: TGTGCCAGCAGCTGGGACAGGGGTGGTACGCAGTATTTT.

The rearrangement joins TRBV7-9 to TRBJ2-3; D remains unclear. CDR1 is SEHNR and CDR2 is FQNEAQ in the germline V gene (reference sequence). Trimming stripped 3 bases from V and 3 bases from J, with 13 bases between. The CDR3 sequence is 15 residues long. Here the CDR3 DNA reads TGTGCCAGCAGCTTGAGTAGCACTGGGACAGATACGCAGTATTTT. It codes for CASSLSSTGTDTQYF.

With regard to this clonotype: This likely comes from a read error, as the CDR3 has no conserved phenylalanine or tryptophan at its end. The chain recombines TRBV5-5 with TRBJ2-6; perhaps TRBD1 as D (6 bases). This CDR3 contains 17 residues. Between the trimmed V and J ends, which lost 4 bases and 0 bases, there was a span of 14 bases. In germline, CDR1 is SGHKS, CDR2 YYEKEE (reference sequence). Here the CDR3 reads CASSQGTSSSGANVLTL. CDR3 DNA: TGTGCCAGCAGCCAAGGGACATCTAGCTCTGGGGCCAACGTCCTGACTTTA.

On this clonotype itself: This may be a read error, as it is one base from a much larger clone. Because it lacks the conserved phenylalanine or tryptophan at the end, this CDR3 is likely a read error. The V gene is TRBV28, the J gene TRBJ1-1; the match to TRBD1 covers 7 bases. This CDR3 is built from 13 residues. After removal of 8 bases from V and 5 bases from J, the junction contained 8 bases not matched to a gene. CDR1 is MDHEN, CDR2 SYDVKM, per germline. DNA of the CDR3: TGTGCCAGCCCCCCAGGGGGAGGAACTGAAGCTTTCTAT. It encodes CASPPGGGTEAFY.

The V and J genes are TRBV2 and TRBJ1-1; D ambiguous. The V end lost 4 bases, the J end lost 0 bases, and 9 bases lay between the germline ends. The CDR3 spans 14 residues. The germline CDR1 and CDR2 sequences are SNHLY and FYNNEI. CDR3 in amino acids: CASSAAGMNTEAFF. CDR3 coding DNA: TGTGCCAGCAGTGCGGCCGGGATGAACACTGAAGCTTTCTTT.

The rearrangement uses TRBV28 and TRBJ1-6; 8 nucleotides align to TRBD1. This CDR3 has 14 residues. Losses at the gene ends were 1 base for V and 10 bases for J; bases not matched to a gene: 3. Germline CDR1 reads MDHEN; CDR2 reads SYDVKM. The CDR3: CASSLFAGGSPLHF. CDR3 DNA sequence: TGTGCCAGCAGTTTATTTGCAGGGGGCTCACCCCTCCACTTT. Supplemented by reference TRBV28 and TRBJ1-6, the full variable domain reads DVKVTQSSRYLVKRTGEKVFLECVQDMDHENMFWYRQDPGLGLRLIYFSYDVKMKEKGDIPEGYSVSREKKERFSLILESASTNQTSMYLCASSLFAGGSPLHFGNGTRLTVT.

This clonotype showed up just a few times. The chain couples TRBV7-2 to TRBJ1-5, with D possibly TRBD1 on 6 matching bases. Germline CDR1 reads SGHTA; CDR2 reads FQGNSA. The CDR3 contains 14 residues. V was cut by 5 bases and J by 5 bases, with 13 bases left in between. The CDR3 DNA is TGTGCCAGCAGCCCACCGGGACATTATCAGCCCCAGCATTTT. Translated: CASSPPGHYQPQHF.

The sample holds many counts of this clonotype. The chain carries TRBV27 and TRBJ2-2; D unclear. The V gene's germline CDR1 is MNHEY and CDR2 SMNVEV (reference sequence). This CDR3 spans 12 amino acids. Trimming took off 8 bases at V and 3 bases at J, with 7 bases between the two ends. The CDR3 loop reads CASGRDTGELFF. The CDR3 nucleotides are TGTGCCAGCGGGCGTGACACCGGGGAGCTGTTTTTT.

The chain links TRBV3-1 to TRBJ2-7, with TRBD1 identical over 8 bases. The CDR3 is 14 residues long. Trimming took 3 bases from V and 4 from J; bases not matched to a gene: 5. CDR1 and CDR2 from the germline V gene are LGHDT and YNNKEL (reference sequence). CDR3 nucleotides: TGTGCCAGCAGCCACCGGGACAGGACATACGAGCAGTACTTC. It translates to CASSHRDRTYEQYF.

In its sample, this clonotype was seen many times. This chain uses TRBV6-1 with TRBJ2-7; 9 nucleotides line up with TRBD2. From germline, CDR1 is MNHNS and CDR2 SASEGT. Trimming took 1 base from V and 7 from J; bases not matched to a gene: 5. CDR3 length equals 14 residues. The chain's CDR3 is CASSEVGTSWEQYF. The CDR3 nucleotides are TGTGCCAGCAGTGAAGTTGGGACTAGCTGGGAGCAGTACTTC.

This clonotype was seen a handful of times. The gene calls are TRBV6-2 or TRBV6-3 and TRBJ2-6; the D is unclear. The germline V and J ends were trimmed by 2 bases and 4 bases, with 12 bases remaining between them. This CDR3 comprises 16 residues. The V gene's germline CDR1 is MNHEY and CDR2 SVGEGT. CDR3 DNA sequence: TGTGCCAGCAGTTACGCCTATGGTTCCGGGGCCAACGTCCTGACTTTC. Translating gives CASSYAYGSGANVLTF.

In its sample, this clonotype was seen a few times. This chain links TRBV19 with TRBJ2-7, with a weak D call TRBD1 (5 bases). Per the germline V gene, CDR1 is LNHDA and CDR2 is SQIVND (reference sequence). V lost 10 bases, J lost 5 bases, and 18 bases lay in between. The CDR3 is 13 residues long. The CDR3 loop is CATARVLRDEQYF. The CDR3 DNA is TGTGCCACCGCCAGGGTTTTGCGTGACGAGCAGTACTTC. Drawing the rest from reference TRBV19 and TRBJ2-7, the complete variable domain is DGGITQSPKYLFRKEGQNVTLSCEQNLNHDAMYWYRQDPGQGLRLIYYSQIVNDFQKGDIAEGYSVSREKKESFPLTVTSAQKNPTAFYLCATARVLRDEQYFGPGTRLTVT.

A note on this clonotype: The conserved closing phenylalanine or tryptophan is absent in this CDR3, likely reflecting a read error. This chain joins TRBV12-3 or TRBV12-4 and TRBJ1-2; D may be TRBD1 (6 bases). The length of the CDR3 is 17 residues. Trimming cost V 5 bases and J 4 bases, with 23 bases left between them. CDR3 region: CASSPNRYREWGYGYTL. The CDR3 DNA reads as TGTGCCAGCAGTCCAAATCGATACAGGGAATGGGGCTATGGCTACACCTTA.

This clonotype was detected a few times. The CDR3 coding sequence is TGTGCCAGCAGGATATCAAGTAACACTGAAGCTTTCTTT. Protein product: CASRISSNTEAFF. V is TRBV7-2 and J is TRBJ1-1, with D unclear. The ends were cut back, 6 bases at V and 2 bases at J, with 10 bases in the middle. The CDR3 totals 13 residues. In germline, CDR1 is SGHTA, CDR2 FQGNSA. Using reference TRBV7-2 and TRBJ1-1 for the parts outside the CDR3, the full variable domain is GAGVSQSPSNKVTEKGKDVELRCDPISGHTALYWYRQSLGQGLEFLIYFQGNSAPDKSGLPSDRFSAERTGGSVSTLTIQRTQQEDSAVYLCASRISSNTEAFFGQGTRLTVV.

This chain links TRBV29-1 with TRBJ2-5, with 7 bases that match TRBD1. CDR1 is SQVTM and CDR2 is ANQGSEA in the germline V gene. V was pared by 7 bases and J by 1 base, with 9 bases of the junction left unmatched. The CDR3 extends over 14 amino acids. The CDR3 region has the DNA TGCAGCGCGACCTCTGACAGGGTCCAAGAGACCCAGTACTTC. Protein product: CSATSDRVQETQYF.

J is TRBJ2-5 and V is TRBV28; tentative D call: TRBD2 (6 bases). Germline-derived CDR1 and CDR2 are MDHEN and SYDVKM. V was pared by 6 bases and J by 5 bases, with 22 bases between. CDR3 length: 16 amino acids. The CDR3 DNA sequence: TGTGCCAGCAGCCCCGTCCTTGGGAGACGGGGGGAGACCCAGTACTTC. Its translation is CASSPVLGRRGETQYF.